The 30 T cell receptor beta chains below all came from one sample that was sequenced in a study of blood T cells in healthy people across ages. A second about 7 to 12 cycle PCR used barcoded and J-beta primers. TCRdb redid the calling of the 5' RACE reads with MiXCR, one entry per CDR3 protein. The profile shows some 1,500,000 distinct CDR3 sequences, 42% of them singletons. The material sequenced was blood. The receptor set was obtained from a woman younger than 35 in good health.

This clonotype was detected a few times. The chain has TRBV7-2 and TRBJ2-5; TRBD2 matches at 7 bases. The CDR3 has 14 residues. In germline, CDR1 is SGHTA, CDR2 FQGNSA. Trimming removed 5 bases from V and 5 bases from J; junction bases left unmatched: 8. The CDR3 DNA sequence: TGTGCCAGCAGCCTCTACAGCGGGGTGGAGACCCAGTACTTC. Its protein is CASSLYSGVETQYF.

The J gene is TRBJ2-3, the V gene TRBV6-5; 8 bases map to TRBD2. The CDR3 totals 14 residues. CDR1 and CDR2 from the germline V gene are MNHEY and SVGAGI. Unmatched junction bases numbered 4, after V lost 7 bases and J lost 1 base. In nucleotides, the CDR3 is TGTGCCAGCAAGGATAGCGGGGGCACAGATACGCAGTATTTT. This translates into CASKDSGGTDTQYF.

This clonotype has just a few counts. The V and J genes are TRBV28 and TRBJ2-4, with 10 bases matching TRBD1. The J call could be wrong; TRBJ2-5 is a better fit for the DNA end. Looked up from germline, CDR1 is MDHEN and CDR2 is SYDVKM. The CDR3 is 14 amino acids. CDR3 nucleotides: TGTGCCAGCAGTTCGGACAGGGGGGATGAGACCCAGTACTTC. It translates to CASSSDRGDETQYF.

J is TRBJ2-3 and V is TRBV29-1, with 11 nucleotides matching TRBD2. The CDR3 is 14 amino acids. With V trimmed by 6 bases and J by 8 bases, 10 bases remained unmatched. Germline V gene lookup returns CDR1 SQVTM and CDR2 ANQGSEA. CDR3 sequence: CSVDVAGGRVTQYF. DNA of the CDR3: TGCAGCGTCGACGTAGCGGGAGGGAGGGTTACGCAGTATTTT.

The chain couples TRBV29-1 to TRBJ1-5, with D maybe TRBD1 (5 bases). The CDR3 extends over 13 amino acids. Germline loops: CDR1 SQVTM, CDR2 ANQGSEA. V lost 4 bases and J 4 bases, leaving 11 bases between the germline ends. CDR3 bases: TGCAGCGTTGGTGACAGTGGTAATCAGCCCCAGCATTTT. Amino acid sequence: CSVGDSGNQPQHF.

The V call is TRBV29-1, the J call TRBJ2-3; 11 bases align to TRBD2. The trim removed 3 bases at V and 4 bases at J, leaving 3 bases unmatched. Germline values: CDR1 SQVTM, CDR2 ANQGSEA. This CDR3 is built from 14 residues. The CDR3 reads CSVDSGGGPDTQYF. The CDR3 coding sequence is TGCAGCGTTGATAGCGGGGGGGGTCCAGATACGCAGTATTTT.

Of note for this clonotype: A read error may produce the germline difference seen at one junction end. The chain is built from TRBV20-1 and TRBJ2-5; tentatively, D is TRBD1 (6 bases). The CDR3 contains 13 residues. Germline V lookup: CDR1 DFQATT, CDR2 SNEGSKA (reference sequence). The CDR3 region has the DNA TGCAGTGCTGGAGAGCCAGGGGTGGAGACCCAGTACTTC. Its protein product is CSAGEPGVETQYF.

This sequence joins TRBV29-1 and TRBJ2-5; tentative D call: TRBD1 (6 bases). The CDR3 runs 14 residues. Per germline, CDR1 SQVTM and CDR2 ANQGSEA. V lost 7 bases, J lost 11 bases, and 26 bases lay in between. CDR3 in DNA: TGCAGCGCAATACAGGGTCTCTCGTCGAACAAGCAGTACTTC. Translating it yields CSAIQGLSSNKQYF.

The V gene is TRBV5-1, the J gene TRBJ2-1; 10 bases are a match to TRBD2. There are 15 residues in the CDR3. J gave up 8 bases and V 3 bases, and 8 bases lay outside the gene matches. Germline-derived CDR1 and CDR2 are SGHRS and YFSETQ. The CDR3 region is CASSSPSGGSDEQFF. Here the CDR3 DNA reads TGCGCCAGCAGCTCCCCTAGCGGGGGAAGCGATGAGCAGTTCTTC.

This clonotype has a count of ten or more. V is TRBV29-1 and J is TRBJ1-2, with D possibly TRBD1 on 5 matching bases. Trimming removed 4 bases from V and 6 bases from J, with 15 bases in between. The V gene's germline CDR1 is SQVTM and CDR2 ANQGSEA. The CDR3 consists of 13 residues. The CDR3 sequence: CSVALGRYNGYTF. As DNA, the CDR3 is TGCAGCGTTGCTCTGGGACGATATAATGGCTACACCTTC.

This clonotype was detected only a few times. CDR3 residues: CASRRANQPQHF. The CDR3, as DNA: TGTGCCAGCAGACGGGCCAATCAGCCCCAGCATTTT. V is TRBV12-3 or TRBV12-4 and J is TRBJ1-5; no clear D gene. This CDR3 is built from 12 residues. The V and J ends lost 6 bases and 3 bases respectively, with 6 bases between them.

This clonotype was picked up a small number of times. The chain is built from TRBV9 and TRBJ2-3; D ambiguous. V was clipped by 3 bases and J by 5 bases, with 10 bases between them. This CDR3 spans 13 amino acids. From germline, CDR1 is SGDLS and CDR2 YYNGEE. This CDR3 reads CASSAPPVDTQYF. For the CDR3, the DNA is TGTGCCAGCAGCGCCCCCCCCGTAGATACGCAGTATTTT. Full variable domain (rest looked up from reference TRBV9 and TRBJ2-3): DSGVTQTPKHLITATGQRVTLRCSPRSGDLSVYWYQQSLDQGLQFLIQYYNGEERAKGNILERFSAQQFPDLHSELNLSSLELGDSALYFCASSAPPVDTQYFGPGTRLTVL.

The chain carries TRBV25-1 and TRBJ2-3; TRBD2 aligns across 8 bases. Trimming removed 5 bases from V and 0 bases from J; junction bases left unmatched: 10. The CDR3 has 17 amino acids. Per the germline V gene, CDR1 is MGHDK and CDR2 is SYGVNS. The CDR3 region is CASSRPGTSPSTDTQYF. CDR3 bases: TGTGCCAGCAGTCGCCCCGGGACTAGTCCCAGCACAGATACGCAGTATTTT.

This clonotype was counted ten times or more. The chain combines TRBV27 with TRBJ2-7, with TRBD1 matching 8 bases. V shed 3 bases, J shed 4 bases, and the junction held 5 bases outside the gene matches. This CDR3 spans 14 amino acids. Germline V gene sequence: CDR1 MNHEY, CDR2 SMNVEV (reference sequence). The CDR3 DNA follows: TGTGCCAGCAGTTTCCGTGACAGGGGTTACGAGCAGTACTTC. This translates into CASSFRDRGYEQYF.

This clonotype turned up a few times. J is TRBJ1-1 and V is TRBV4-1; 8 nucleotides align to TRBD1. Unmatched junction bases numbered 8, after V lost 1 base and J lost 7 bases. Germline assignment: CDR1 MGHRA and CDR2 YSYEKL. This CDR3 comprises 15 residues. This CDR3 reads CASSQGVRGRGEAFF. In DNA, the CDR3 is TGCGCCAGCAGCCAAGGGGTCAGGGGGCGAGGTGAAGCTTTCTTT.

The chain recombines TRBV30 with TRBJ2-3; D unresolved. The CDR3 consists of 12 residues. The germline V and J ends were trimmed by 0 bases and 1 base, with 2 bases remaining between them. Germline V gene data show CDR1 as GTSNPN and CDR2 as SVGIG (reference sequence). The CDR3 sequence is CAWSVGTDTQYF. The CDR3 coding sequence is TGTGCCTGGAGTGTGGGCACAGATACGCAGTATTTT.

The table lists this clonotype with many counts. The rearrangement uses TRBV10-3 and TRBJ2-1, with D tentatively TRBD2 (6 bases). The germline CDR1 and CDR2 sequences are ENHRY and SYGVKD. V was pared by 3 bases and J by 0 bases, with 12 bases between. The CDR3 is made up of 16 amino acids. The CDR3 region is CAISEGTPPSYNEQFF. The CDR3 nucleotides read TGTGCCATCAGTGAAGGGACTCCTCCCTCCTACAATGAGCAGTTCTTC.

This chain joins TRBV29-1 and TRBJ1-1, with 7 bases fitting TRBD1. The germline CDR1 and CDR2 sequences are SQVTM and ANQGSEA. The CDR3 runs 13 residues. Losses at the gene ends were 8 bases for V and 1 base for J; bases not matched to a gene: 7. CDR3 in DNA: TGCAGCACCCGACAGGGTCCGAACACTGAAGCTTTCTTT. It yields the protein CSTRQGPNTEAFF.

The rearrangement links TRBV7-8 to TRBJ2-5; 11 nucleotides align to TRBD2. The germline V gene encodes CDR1 SGHVS and CDR2 FQNEAQ. The CDR3 sequence is 16 residues long. V lost 0 bases, J lost 5 bases, and 5 bases stayed unmatched. Written as DNA, the CDR3 is TGTGCCAGCAGCTTAGCGCTACTAGCGGGAGTGGAGACCCAGTACTTC. The encoded protein is CASSLALLAGVETQYF. The variable domain in full, with the rest retrieved from reference TRBV7-8 and TRBJ2-5, is GAGVSQSPRYKVAKRGQDVALRCDPISGHVSLFWYQQALGQGPEFLTYFQNEAQLDKSGLPSDRFFAERPEGSVSTLKIQRTQQEDSAVYLCASSLALLAGVETQYFGPGTRLLVL.

The chain has TRBV14 and TRBJ1-2, with D hard to call. The CDR3 extends over 20 amino acids. Germline CDR1 reads SGHDN; CDR2 reads FVKESK. V lost 1 base to trimming and J lost 1 base, with 25 bases between them. The CDR3 DNA reads as TGTGCCAGCAGCCAAGCATACAGACTTAACCGTTTGAGGATTAACTATGGCTACACCTTC. This gives the protein CASSQAYRLNRLRINYGYTF.

The chain uses TRBV6-1 and TRBJ2-2, with 11 nucleotides matching TRBD2. In germline, CDR1 is MNHNS, CDR2 SASEGT. This CDR3 is 15 amino acids long. The ends lost 10 bases at V and 2 bases at J; junction bases unmatched: 6. CDR3 nucleotide sequence: TGTGCCACCGGGACTAGCGGAGTTAACACCGGGGAGCTGTTTTTT. It encodes CATGTSGVNTGELFF.

V gene TRBV27 combines with J gene TRBJ1-4, with a tentative D call TRBD1 (6 bases). Germline CDR1 is MNHEY and CDR2 is SMNVEV (reference sequence). This CDR3 region has 15 residues. V was trimmed by 2 bases and J by 6 bases, leaving 13 bases between them. CDR3: CASSLRGLNDEKLFF. CDR3 nucleotides: TGTGCCAGCAGTTTAAGGGGGTTAAATGATGAAAAACTGTTTTTT.

This clonotype was found many times. The chain recombines TRBV21-1 with TRBJ2-1; the table's D call, TRBD1, has no DNA check behind it. TRBV21-1 is shown as a pseudogene. CDR3 length: 15 amino acids. This CDR3 reads CASRYGTGKYNEQFF. In DNA, the CDR3 is TGTGCCAGCCGTTACGGGACTGGGAAATACAATGAGCAGTTCTTC.

This clonotype appeared a few times. The rearrangement links TRBV7-9 to TRBJ1-1, with 8 bases fitting TRBD1. Germline CDR1 is SEHNR and CDR2 is FQNEAQ (reference sequence). V was pared by 4 bases and J by 4 bases, with 5 bases of the junction left unmatched. The CDR3 covers 14 residues. The CDR3: CASSSRTGLTEAFF. In nucleotides, the CDR3 is TGTGCCAGCAGCTCGCGGACAGGGCTCACTGAAGCTTTCTTT.

This chain uses TRBV6-2 or TRBV6-3 with TRBJ2-1; D remains unclear. The CDR3 is 13 residues long. V was clipped by 4 bases and J by 6 bases, with 10 bases between them. Germline CDR1 MNHEY, CDR2 SVGEGT. The CDR3 reads CASSSRHSNEQFF. The CDR3 region has the DNA TGTGCCAGCAGTTCGAGACACAGCAATGAGCAGTTCTTC.

V usage is TRBV7-9 and J usage is TRBJ2-7, with TRBD2 identical over 9 bases. This CDR3 comprises 15 residues. Unmatched junction bases numbered 9, after V lost 2 bases and J lost 7 bases. CDR1 SEHNR and CDR2 FQNEAQ come from the germline V gene (reference sequence). The CDR3 reads CASSLFSGGSWEQYF. The CDR3 nucleotides are TGTGCCAGCAGCTTATTTAGCGGGGGATCTTGGGAGCAGTACTTC.

The chain joins TRBV20-1 to TRBJ2-3; 8 bases line up with TRBD2. CDR1 is DFQATT and CDR2 is SNEGSKA in the germline V gene (reference sequence). V lost 3 bases and J lost 3; bases outside the gene matches: 5. The CDR3 is made up of 14 amino acids. CDR3 in amino acids: CSASRGGQTDTQYF. The CDR3 DNA is TGCAGTGCTAGTCGGGGGGGCCAAACAGATACGCAGTATTTT.

This clonotype showed up just a few times. The chain is built from TRBV12-3 or TRBV12-4 and TRBJ1-5, with TRBD1 identical over 8 bases. CDR3 length: 14 residues. The ends lost 5 bases at V and 5 bases at J; junction bases unmatched: 5. CDR3 region: CASSRQGRDQPQHF. CDR3 nucleotides: TGTGCCAGCAGTCGACAGGGGCGAGATCAGCCCCAGCATTTT.

The chain is built from TRBV7-9 and TRBJ1-5; D is possibly TRBD1 (5 bases). CDR1 SEHNR and CDR2 FQNEAQ come from the germline V gene (reference sequence). The CDR3 length is 16 residues. V lost 1 base and J 2 bases, leaving 12 bases between the germline ends. CDR3 sequence reads: CASSLVSGVGNQPQHF. The CDR3 nucleotides are TGTGCCAGCAGCTTAGTATCGGGGGTTGGCAATCAGCCCCAGCATTTT. Combining the CDR3 with reference TRBV7-9 and TRBJ1-5 gives the whole variable domain DTGVSQNPRHKITKRGQNVTFRCDPISEHNRLYWYRQTLGQGPEFLTYFQNEAQLEKSRLLSDRFSAERPKGSFSTLEIQRTEQGDSAMYLCASSLVSGVGNQPQHFGDGTRLSIL.

This clonotype was recorded only once. Germline and junction disagree at one end, which may indicate a read error. This rearrangement joins TRBV6-2 or TRBV6-3 to TRBJ2-3; D unclear. Germline V gene lookup returns CDR1 MNHEY and CDR2 SVGEGT. The CDR3 totals 14 residues. The CDR3: CACSSYSLADTQYF. CDR3 nucleotide sequence: TGTGCCTGCAGTTCCTACTCCCTAGCAGATACGCAGTATTTT.